This paragraph covers one T cell receptor (beta chain) sequence. The second PCR ran roughly 7 to 11 cycles with a sample-barcoded 5' primer and J-beta primers. Using its own MiXCR run on the 5' RACE reads, TCRdb lists one record per CDR3 protein. The repertoire holds 1.2 million to 1.5 million distinct CDR3 sequences, with approximately 63% as singletons. The CDR3 is 16 residues long. V was shortened by 5 bases and J by 5 bases, with 20 bases between the two germline ends. CDR1 and CDR2 (germline): LGHNA, YNFKEQ. This sample was included in a study of blood T cells in healthy people across ages. Study-wide context: Capturing about one barcoded beta molecule per two T cells was achieved by template switching.

The clonotype originates from a man between 18 and 29 years old in good health. Sequences were obtained from blood. This sequence joins TRBV4-2 and TRBJ2-3, with D perhaps matching TRBD2 (5 bases). The CDR3 here is CASSFSEGGVKDTQYF. The CDR3 coding sequence is TGTGCCAGCAGCTTCAGCGAAGGAGGAGTAAAAGATACGCAGTATTTT.